A selection of T cell receptor beta chains follows, all from one sample in a study of blood T cell repertoires in COVID-19. Some clones are missing from TCRdb's copy, which holds only in-frame ones; the method was immunoSEQ multiplex PCR. The table has around 280,000 clones, about 83% seen once; the top ten hold about 5.7%. The sequenced material came from PBMCs or T cells enriched from blood (not recorded which). Receptors were obtained from a woman in her thirties or forties who had recovered from COVID-19. The CDR3 runs from the conserved cysteine through the conserved F or W. The D gene is left open where the match is weak. Clone size is not always given. Where it is, it says once, few, many or a class for expanded clones.

D gene	J gene	V gene	clone size	CDR3 DNA	CDR3 protein
.	TRBJ2-1	TRBV27	.	TGTGCCAGCAGTTCCGGGACTTCGAAGGGGGAGCAGTTCTTC	CASSSGTSKGEQFF
TRBD1	TRBJ1-6	TRBV12-3/TRBV12-4	.	TGTGCCAGCCGACAGGCAGGGGGATCACCCCTCCACTTT	CASRQAGGSPLHF
.	TRBJ2-7	TRBV21-1	.	TGTGCCAGCAGCAAATTGAAGAGGTCGAACCTCTACGAGCAGTACTTC	CASSKLKRSNLYEQYF
.	TRBJ1-4	TRBV2	few	TGTGCCAGCAACCATGGGACATATGAAAAACTGTTTTTT	CASNHGTYEKLFF
.	TRBJ1-5	TRBV18	.	TGTGCCAGCTCACCGTCCAGGGATCGACCCCAGCATTTT	CASSPSRDRPQHF
TRBD1	TRBJ1-4	TRBV24-1	.	TGTGCCACCAGTGTTGGGGGGACAGGGAATGAAAAACTGTTTTTT	CATSVGGTGNEKLFF
TRBD2	TRBJ2-3	TRBV5-6	.	TGTGCCAGCAGCTGGGCGGGGGATCTGGATACGCAGTATTTT	CASSWAGDLDTQYF
TRBD2	TRBJ2-7	TRBV27	once	TGTGCCAGCAGTCCAATCGGGACTAGCGGCTACGAGCAGTACTTC	CASSPIGTSGYEQYF
TRBD1	TRBJ1-2	TRBV28	few	TGTGCCAGCAGTAGGGACAGGGGAAATAAAAACTATGGCTACACCTTC	CASSRDRGNKNYGYTF
TRBD1	TRBJ2-2	TRBV2	.	TGTGCCAGCAGGGCTACAGGGGAAAGGGACACCGGGGAGCTGTTTTTT	CASRATGERDTGELFF
TRBD1	TRBJ2-7	TRBV28	few	TGTGCCAGCAGTTCCCGTCGACAGGGGGCGGGGTACGAGCAGTACTTC	CASSSRRQGAGYEQYF
TRBD1	TRBJ2-5	TRBV7-2	once	TGTGCCAGCAGCTTAGGGGACAGGGATCAAGAGACCCAGTACTTC	CASSLGDRDQETQYF
.	TRBJ1-5	TRBV20-1	.	TGCAGTGCTAGTCCTCCCAGGGCCGATCAGCCCCAGCATTTT	CSASPPRADQPQHF
.	TRBJ2-7	TRBV19	.	TGTGCCAGTATGAATGGGGGCGACAGCTCCTACGAGCAGTACTTC	CASMNGGDSSYEQYF
.	TRBJ2-5	TRBV28	.	TGTGCCAGCAGTTTAGCCCGGGACTCCGAGACCCAGTACTTC	CASSLARDSETQYF
.	TRBJ2-5	TRBV5-5	.	TGTGCCAGCAGCTCTGGCGGGGAAGAGACCCAGTACTTC	CASSSGGEETQYF
.	TRBJ1-3	TRBV7-6	.	TGTGCCAGCAGCCAATGGGAGGGTAAAGGAAACACCATATATTTT	CASSQWEGKGNTIYF
TRBD1	TRBJ1-2	TRBV28	.	TGTGCCAGCAGGAACGCAGGGGGCGCGGACTATGGCTACACCTTC	CASRNAGGADYGYTF
.	TRBJ2-2	TRBV27	.	TGTGCCAGCAGTTACCGTCTAGGGGCTACCGGGGAGCTGTTTTTT	CASSYRLGATGELFF
TRBD2	TRBJ2-3	TRBV30	.	TGTGCCTGGAATCGGGAGGGAACAGATACGCAGTATTTT	CAWNREGTDTQYF
TRBD2	TRBJ2-1	TRBV28	.	TGTGCCAGCCGGGCGGGGGGCTACAATGAGCAGTTCTTC	CASRAGGYNEQFF
TRBD1	TRBJ2-1	TRBV24-1	.	TGTGCCACCAGTGATTTCGGCGGACAGGGGTACAATGAGCAGTTCTTC	CATSDFGGQGYNEQFF
.	TRBJ1-2	TRBV30	.	TGTGCCTGGAGTCAAGGGGATGGCTACACCTTC	CAWSQGDGYTF
.	TRBJ1-1	TRBV18	.	TGTGCCAGCTCTTTGCGCACTGAAGCTTTCTTT	CASSLRTEAFF
TRBD1	TRBJ1-2	TRBV7-9	once	TGTGCCAGCAGCCATACAGACAGGGTCAACTATGGCTACACCTTC	CASSHTDRVNYGYTF
.	TRBJ2-1	TRBV11-3	.	TGTGCCAGCAGCTTACTGGGACTCCCCAATGAGCAGTTCTTC	CASSLLGLPNEQFF
TRBD1	TRBJ1-5	TRBV28	few	TGTGCCAGCAGTCCCGGGACAGTTCTTCAGCCCCAGCATTTT	CASSPGTVLQPQHF
TRBD2	TRBJ2-7	TRBV4-2	.	TGTGCCAGCAGCCAAGCCCCCGGGGGGGGGTACGAGCAGTACTTC	CASSQAPGGGYEQYF
.	TRBJ2-2	TRBV28	.	TGTGCCAGCAGTTATGACACTCTGAACACCGGGGAGCTGTTTTTT	CASSYDTLNTGELFF
.	TRBJ2-3	TRBV7-2	once	TGTGCCAGCAGCTCCGTCGCGGTCACAGATACGCAGTATTTT	CASSSVAVTDTQYF
TRBD2	TRBJ2-7	TRBV3-1/TRBV3-2	.	TGTGCCAGCAGCCTCGGGGGGTACGAGCAGTACTTC	CASSLGGYEQYF
TRBD2	TRBJ2-1	TRBV19	.	TGTGCCAGTAGCGGCACTCTGGGGAGGGCCCATGAGCAGTTCTTC	CASSGTLGRAHEQFF
TRBD1	TRBJ1-5	TRBV13	once	TGTGCCAGCAGCCTGAACAGGGGCATTGGGCAGCCCCAGCATTTT	CASSLNRGIGQPQHF
.	TRBJ2-5	TRBV6-5	.	TGTGCCAGCAGTTACTCGCCGGGGAGGCAGACCCAGTACTTC	CASSYSPGRQTQYF
.	TRBJ1-1	TRBV9	.	TGTGCCAGCAGCGTAGAGGGGGTTACTGAAGCTTTCTTT	CASSVEGVTEAFF
TRBD1	TRBJ2-1	TRBV5-6	once	TGTGCCAGCAGCTTCCGGCAGGGACAGGTCCACAATGAGCAGTTCTTC	CASSFRQGQVHNEQFF
TRBD1	TRBJ1-2	TRBV2	.	TGTGCCAGCAGCGCAATACAGGGGAATGGCTACACCTTC	CASSAIQGNGYTF
TRBD2	TRBJ2-1	TRBV7-3	.	TGTGCCAGCAGCTTAGAGCCTAGCGGGAGGGCATCTGAGCAGTTCTTC	CASSLEPSGRASEQFF
.	TRBJ1-1	TRBV7-9	.	TGTGCCAGCAGCTTGGGGCAGCCGAACACTGAAGCTTTCTTT	CASSLGQPNTEAFF
TRBD1	TRBJ2-2	TRBV11-3	.	TGTGCCAGCAGCCTCGACAGGGTCACCGGGGAGCTGTTTTTT	CASSLDRVTGELFF
.	TRBJ1-4	TRBV28	.	TGTGCCAGCAGTGTAAACAGTGGATCAACTAATGAAAAACTGTTTTTT	CASSVNSGSTNEKLFF
.	TRBJ1-1	TRBV19	few	TGTGCCAGTAGTATCGGGTATAGTAGCACTGAAGCTTTCTTT	CASSIGYSSTEAFF
.	TRBJ1-1	TRBV18	.	TGTGCCAGCTCACTCAGCGGCCCCACGAACACTGAAGCTTTCTTT	CASSLSGPTNTEAFF
.	TRBJ2-3	TRBV7-9	.	TGTGCCAGCAGCTTATATAGCGGACTAACCACAGATACGCAGTATTTT	CASSLYSGLTTDTQYF
.	TRBJ2-7	TRBV11-2	.	TGTGCCAGCAGCTTAGGGGTCAGGCCCGCGTCCTACGAGCAGTACTTC	CASSLGVRPASYEQYF